The sample holds a few counts of the clone carrying this T cell receptor (beta chain). Its antigen is not identified. These data originate in a study of human T cells and chemical hapten exposure. Across the whole study: Yields of TCR per sample differed, chiefly owing to small differences in pooled library volume.

The time point here: pre-sensitization, week 0. As to treatment: therapeutic diphenylcyclopropenone sensitization with weekly scalp DPC. Per the authors' pipeline: Ranging from roughly 20,000 to 750,000, TCR counts per sample had a median value of around 92,000. MiXCR, applied by TCRdb to the RACE reads, yields one record per CDR3 protein. These V and J calls derive from TCRdb rather than the authors' analysis. The repertoire holds 90,000 or so distinct CDR3 sequences, with roughly 8.5% as singletons. Study results and limitations: No shift was seen in TCRs above 1 in 1000 frequency with DPC sensitization.

V lost 4 bases and J 5 bases, leaving 18 bases between the germline ends. The germline V gene encodes CDR1 MNHEY and CDR2 SVGEGT. The CDR3 totals 16 residues. Source: whole blood, taken in connection with sensitization to the hapten diphenylcyclopropenone (DPC). This receptor was identified in a middle-aged man with alopecia areata. Some clones in this sample may be carry-over from other donors' samples. The chain joins TRBV6-2 or TRBV6-3 to TRBJ2-1; D is perhaps TRBD1 (6 bases). This chain's CDR3 is CASSSRDKSLNNEQFF. The CDR3, as DNA: TGTGCCAGCAGTTCCCGGGACAAGTCACTAAACAATGAGCAGTTCTTC.